These 20 T cell receptor beta chains were sequenced from one sample in a study of HIV-infected children after antiretroviral therapy interruption (dated by TCRdb to the late 2010s). Library generation was performed with 3' RACE. The data were produced on an Illumina MiSeq. To correct PCR amplification bias, TCR libraries were generated from RNA with a 3' RACE protocol that used unique molecular identifiers. TCRdb reworked the public reads: Q25 trimming with fastp, MiXCR clone assembly, productive beta chains retained. Identical CDR3 protein sequences are pooled into one entry, listed with their most common genes and DNA. The sample table holds some 38,000 distinct CDR3 sequences, of which over 6% were seen once. Approximately 1% of the sample lies in the top ten. The treatment or condition label for this specimen denotes: PENTA 11 planned treatment interruption arm or continuous ART arm. Sequenced material: CD45RA+ CD4+ T cells from PBMCs, pooled from several time points, taken from a donor given antiretroviral therapy, either interrupted or continuous. The sample's cell subset or site, from its label and the paper: naive CD4+ CD45RA+ CD45RO- T cells. The source is a pool of human donors with HIV.

This clonotype was detected ten times or more. This chain joins TRBV12-5 and TRBJ2-6; a possible D gene is TRBD1 (6 bases). The V gene lost 6 bases and the J gene lost 1 base, with 10 bases spanning the gap. CDR3 length: 15 amino acids. Germline values: CDR1 LGHNT, CDR2 FRNRAP. The CDR3 spells CASGTGHSGANVLTF. CDR3 nucleotides: TGTGCTAGTGGGACAGGTCATTCTGGGGCCAACGTCCTGACTTTC. Full variable domain (remainder filled in from reference TRBV12-5 and TRBJ2-6): DARVTQTPRHKVTEMGQEVTMRCQPILGHNTVFWYRQTMMQGLELLAYFRNRAPLDDSGMPKDRFSAEMPDATLATLKIQPSEPRDSAVYFCASGTGHSGANVLTFGAGSRLTVL.

The sample holds many counts of this clonotype. V and J are TRBV28 and TRBJ2-7; D remains ambiguous. Trimming cost V 7 bases and J 3 bases, with 10 bases left between them. Per the germline V gene, CDR1 is MDHEN and CDR2 is SYDVKM. CDR3 length: 12 residues. The CDR3 loop reads CASTPNNYEQYF. The CDR3 DNA sequence: TGTGCCAGCACCCCGAACAACTACGAGCAGTACTTC.

This clonotype came up many times. This sequence joins TRBV2 and TRBJ1-1; a possible D gene is TRBD1 (5 bases). The V end was cut by 6 bases, the J end by 5 bases, with 16 bases between. Germline V gene sequence: CDR1 SNHLY, CDR2 FYNNEI. The CDR3 covers 14 residues. Here the CDR3 reads CASRTGFSGTEAFF. In DNA form, the CDR3 reads TGTGCCAGCAGAACCGGCTTCTCAGGGACTGAAGCTTTCTTT.

This clonotype was counted between two and nine times. The J gene is TRBJ2-2, the V gene TRBV25-1, with 7 positions matching TRBD1. Germline assignment: CDR1 MGHDK and CDR2 SYGVNS. The V gene end was trimmed by 6 bases and the J gene end by 1 base; junction bases not matched to a gene: 5. This CDR3 has 15 amino acids. The CDR3 sequence: CASRETGRNTGELFF. The CDR3 nucleotides read TGTGCCAGCAGGGAGACAGGGAGGAACACCGGGGAGCTGTTTTTT.

The sample holds many counts of this clonotype. This rearrangement joins TRBV3-1 to TRBJ2-7; 7 bases match TRBD2. CDR1 is LGHDT, CDR2 YNNKEL, per germline (reference sequence). With V trimmed by 1 base and J by 3 bases, 12 bases remained unmatched. The CDR3 covers 17 residues. Here the CDR3 reads CASSQVGGAGYLYEQYF. CDR3 coding DNA: TGTGCCAGCAGCCAAGTTGGCGGAGCGGGGTACCTCTACGAGCAGTACTTC.

The rearrangement links TRBV28 to TRBJ1-5, with 7 bases that match TRBD1. CDR1 is MDHEN and CDR2 is SYDVKM in the germline V gene. J lost 9 bases, V lost 6 bases, and 23 bases had no gene match. The CDR3 contains 18 residues. In DNA form, the CDR3 reads TGTGCCAGCAGCCTTTTTGGGATTCTGACGCCTTCAGGGGGGCCCCAGCATTTT. As protein: CASSLFGILTPSGGPQHF.

This clonotype was seen many times. In nucleotides, the CDR3 is TGTGCCAGCAGTAGGACAGGGCTGTATAGCAATCAGCCCCAGCATTTT. Its protein product is CASSRTGLYSNQPQHF. V gene TRBV6-2 or TRBV6-3 combines with J gene TRBJ1-5; 8 nucleotides align to TRBD1. The CDR3 covers 16 residues. Germline lookup yields CDR1 MNHEY and CDR2 SVGEGT. V gave up 5 bases and J gave up 0 bases; unmatched junction bases: 6.

This clonotype was counted many times. This chain links TRBV19 with TRBJ2-1; 13 bases agree with TRBD2. Germline V CDR1 and CDR2: LNHDA, SQIVND (reference sequence). V was pared by 4 bases and J by 7 bases, with 7 bases of the junction left unmatched. The CDR3 loop spans 16 amino acids. The CDR3 here is CASSTSTSGGLNEQFF. CDR3 sequence (DNA): TGTGCCAGTAGTACCTCGACTAGCGGGGGGTTGAATGAGCAGTTCTTC.

The sample holds many counts of this clonotype. The rearrangement links TRBV7-2 to TRBJ2-3, with 10 positions matching TRBD2. CDR1 SGHTA and CDR2 FQGNSA come from the germline V gene. This CDR3 has 16 amino acids. V lost 1 base, J lost 4 bases, and 5 bases stayed unmatched. CDR3: CASSLESGRGADTQYF. CDR3 in DNA: TGTGCCAGCAGCTTAGAGAGCGGGAGGGGCGCAGATACGCAGTATTTT.

This clonotype came up many times. The chain joins TRBV4-1 to TRBJ1-4; D ambiguous. CDR3 length equals 15 residues. Per germline, CDR1 MGHRA and CDR2 YSYEKL. Trimming cost V 1 base and J 0 bases, with 6 bases left between them. Here the CDR3 reads CASSQVATTNEKLFF. CDR3 nucleotide sequence: TGCGCCAGCAGCCAAGTGGCAACAACTAATGAAAAACTGTTTTTT.

This chain links TRBV5-1 with TRBJ2-5; no firm D call. Germline V gene data show CDR1 as SGHRS and CDR2 as YFSETQ. The CDR3 extends over 13 amino acids. V was shortened by 0 bases and J by 5 bases, with 8 bases between the two germline ends. CDR3 sequence reads: CASSLAVWETQYF. The CDR3 DNA sequence: TGCGCCAGCAGCTTGGCCGTTTGGGAGACCCAGTACTTC.

This clonotype has a handful of counts. This chain joins TRBV7-2 and TRBJ1-2, with D possibly being TRBD1 (6 bases). Germline V gives CDR1 SGHTA, CDR2 FQGNSA. This CDR3 has 14 residues. The V gene lost 5 bases and the J gene lost 5 bases, with 15 bases spanning the gap. DNA for the CDR3: TGTGCCAGCAGCCAAGATCGGGGGGCTTATGGCTACACCTTC. Translated: CASSQDRGAYGYTF.

This clonotype occurred many times. V is TRBV7-9 and J is TRBJ2-7; D is undetermined. This CDR3 contains 14 residues. V lost 7 bases and J 0 bases, leaving 13 bases between the germline ends. The germline V gene has CDR1 SEHNR and CDR2 FQNEAQ (reference sequence). In DNA, the CDR3 is TGTGCCAGCACGGTGGACGGAAGCTCCTACGAGCAGTACTTC. Its translation is CASTVDGSSYEQYF. Full variable domain (outside the CDR3, taken from reference TRBV7-9 and TRBJ2-7): DTGVSQNPRHKITKRGQNVTFRCDPISEHNRLYWYRQTLGQGPEFLTYFQNEAQLEKSRLLSDRFSAERPKGSFSTLEIQRTEQGDSAMYLCASTVDGSSYEQYFGPGTRLTVT.

This clonotype has ten or more counts. This chain's CDR3 is CAIKTENTGELFF. CDR3 sequence (DNA): TGTGCCATCAAGACAGAGAACACCGGGGAGCTGTTTTTT. This sequence joins TRBV10-3 and TRBJ2-2; D perhaps matches TRBD1 (5 bases). The CDR3 consists of 13 residues. V lost 7 bases and J 1 base, leaving 7 bases between the germline ends. Germline-derived CDR1 and CDR2 are ENHRY and SYGVKD.

The sample holds many counts of this clonotype. The chain uses TRBV19 and TRBJ2-2; TRBD1 agrees at 8 bases. Trimming at V came to 5 bases and at J to 7 bases, leaving 15 bases not matched to a gene. The V gene's germline CDR1 is LNHDA and CDR2 SQIVND (reference sequence). CDR3 length: 17 residues. The CDR3 DNA reads TGTGCCAGTAGTCCCTCATCCCGGACAGGGATTTACGGGGAGCTGTTTTTT. This codes for CASSPSSRTGIYGELFF.

This clonotype appeared a few times. The gene calls are TRBV28 and TRBJ2-1; 12 positions agree with TRBD1. This CDR3 comprises 15 residues. V gave up 7 bases and J gave up 9 bases; unmatched junction bases: 10. Germline V lookup: CDR1 MDHEN, CDR2 SYDVKM. In DNA, the CDR3 is TGTGCCAGCATCACGCCTGGGACAGGGGGCGTTGAGCAGTTCTTC. It codes for CASITPGTGGVEQFF.

This clonotype occurred many times. The gene calls are TRBV6-6 and TRBJ2-7, with TRBD2 identical over 10 bases. The germline CDR1 and CDR2 sequences are MNHNY and SVGAGI (reference sequence). This CDR3 is built from 16 residues. The ends lost 0 bases at V and 7 bases at J; junction bases unmatched: 9. The CDR3 DNA reads as TGTGCCAGCAGTTACTCCGACAGCGGGGGGGCCGGTGAGCAGTACTTC. Translating it yields CASSYSDSGGAGEQYF.

The rearrangement uses TRBV2 and TRBJ1-5, with 7 bases fitting TRBD1. Unmatched junction bases numbered 10, after V lost 6 bases and J lost 5 bases. CDR1 is SNHLY and CDR2 is FYNNEI in the germline V gene. The CDR3 consists of 15 residues. The CDR3 sequence is CASSRTGTDYQPQHF. CDR3 nucleotide sequence: TGTGCCAGCAGCAGAACCGGGACAGATTATCAGCCCCAGCATTTT.

This clonotype was observed at least ten times. The V call is TRBV10-3, the J call TRBJ1-5, with unresolved D. This CDR3 has 12 amino acids. CDR1 and CDR2 from the germline V gene are ENHRY and SYGVKD. V lost 0 bases to trimming and J lost 6 bases, with 3 bases between them. The DNA for the CDR3 is TGTGCCATCAGTGAGTCGGGTCAGCCCCAGCATTTT. Its protein product is CAISESGQPQHF.

This clonotype occurred a few times. V is TRBV12-3 or TRBV12-4 and J is TRBJ2-3; D may match TRBD1 or TRBD2 (5 bases each). Trimming cost V 7 bases and J 1 base, with 9 bases left between them. The length of the CDR3 is 13 residues. This CDR3 reads CASMRGRTDTQYF. The DNA of the CDR3 is TGTGCCAGCATGAGGGGTCGCACAGATACGCAGTATTTT.